The sequence of this TCR beta chain was determined in a study of CD8 T cells in ankylosing spondylitis. Study-level results: A TCR beta motif of under ten highly homologous variants seemed to mark ankylosing spondylitis blood.

As regards this clonotype: Antigen specificity is unknown.

In TCRdb, the 5' RACE reads were re-called with MiXCR into one record per CDR3 protein. The sample gives under 550,000 distinct CDR3 sequences, 26% of which show up once; about 0.92% is in the top ten. Trimming took off 1 base at V and 6 bases at J, with 10 bases between the two ends. The CDR3 totals 15 residues. From germline, CDR1 is SGHTA and CDR2 FQGNSA. This TCR derives from a male donor with ankylosing spondylitis. The chain couples TRBV7-2 to TRBJ1-6; no clear D. The sample comprised blood, either unsorted or a sorted T cell fraction (not recorded which). The CDR3 nucleotides are TGTGCCAGCAGCTTAGTAGTTGGGTTTAATTCACCCCTCCACTTT. Translating gives CASSLVVGFNSPLHF.